In this sample, the clone carrying this TCR beta chain turned up many times. Its antigen is unknown. The sample is drawn from a study of regulatory T cells in long-lasting Graves disease. Whole-study findings and limits: Persistent disease preferred TRBV28, TRBJ1-2 and TRBJ2-5; new disease, TRBV20-1 and TRBJ2-1.

HTBI primers from iRepertoire and Arm-PCR of CDR3 regions yielded the TCR beta libraries. MiXCR, run by TCRdb on the multiplex PCR reads, gives a single entry per CDR3 protein. The table has 400,000 to 500,000 distinct CDR3 sequences, around 15% seen once. Germline loops: CDR1 MDHEN, CDR2 SYDVKM. V was clipped by 6 bases and J by 6 bases, with 18 bases between them. The length of the CDR3 is 16 residues. Time point in this sample: newly diagnosed GD, antithyroid drugs for less than 3 months. PBMC RNA was the source of the TCR library. The same sample was also studied in work on T cells in Graves' hyperthyroidism and ophthalmopathy. As that report states: Through a model of 13 V-J features, ophthalmopathy was separated from stable hyperthyroidism.

The rearrangement joins TRBV28 to TRBJ1-6, with a tentative D call TRBD1 (6 bases). Sequenced material: peripheral blood mononuclear cells (PBMCs), taken at new diagnosis, from a patient treated with antithyroid drugs. The sequence was obtained from a woman between 50 and 59 years old with Graves disease. The CDR3 DNA reads as TGTGCCAGCAGCGTCCTGGGGGGCCGCTTTAATTCACCCCTCCACTTT. Encoded protein: CASSVLGGRFNSPLHF.